A selection of T cell receptor beta chains follows, all from one sample in a study of shared clonotypes between healthy human individuals. Only in-frame clones appear in the TCRdb table, and some are missing; sequencing was by immunoSEQ multiplex PCR. In the table there are 1.6 million or so clones, 95% to 97% of which are singletons. Sequencing was carried out using naive CD4+ T cells sorted from blood. Source of these receptors: a man in his thirties or forties in good health. Each CDR3 is given with its conserved first and last residue. D genes are given only for firm matches. The size of a clone is reported for some rows only, either as once, few or many, or as a class for expanded clones.

J gene | D gene | clone size | V gene | CDR3 protein | CDR3 DNA
TRBJ1-5 | NA | NA | TRBV19 | CASRSRAAGPQHF | TGTGCCAGTCGGTCCCGGGCCGCGGGGCCCCAGCATTTT
TRBJ2-5 | NA | NA | TRBV28 | CASSLGGPETQYF | TGTGCCAGCAGTTTAGGGGGGCCTGAGACCCAGTACTTC
TRBJ2-1 | TRBD2 | NA | TRBV19 | CASSIKTPGLAGNEQFF | TGTGCCAGTAGTATCAAGACGCCGGGACTAGCGGGTAATGAGCAGTTCTTC
TRBJ2-7 | TRBD2 | NA | TRBV27 | CASSMWGWGLRYEQYF | TGTGCCAGCAGTATGTGGGGGTGGGGACTAAGATACGAGCAGTACTTC
TRBJ2-1 | NA | NA | TRBV7-8 | CASSLAPGGRASPEQFF | TGTGCCAGCAGCTTAGCGCCAGGGGGGAGGGCCTCCCCTGAGCAGTTCTTC
TRBJ2-7 | TRBD1 | NA | TRBV7-3 | CASSYDRGRNYEQYF | TGTGCCAGCAGCTACGACAGGGGGAGGAACTACGAGCAGTACTTC
TRBJ2-1 | NA | NA | TRBV6-6 | CASSTGTLYNEQFF | TGTGCCAGCAGTACCGGGACGCTGTACAATGAGCAGTTCTTC
TRBJ1-1 | NA | NA | TRBV29-1 | CSVSRGEDTEAFF | TGCAGCGTGTCCAGGGGAGAGGACACTGAAGCTTTCTTT
TRBJ2-3 | NA | NA | TRBV7-9 | CASSLAVHNKITDTQYF | TGTGCCAGCAGCTTAGCCGTCCACAACAAGATCACAGATACGCAGTATTTT
TRBJ2-1 | TRBD2 | NA | TRBV9 | CASSSRAGAYNEQFF | TGTGCCAGCAGCTCACGAGCGGGGGCCTACAATGAGCAGTTCTTC
TRBJ2-5 | NA | NA | TRBV18 | CASSPLIFDSAQETQYF | TGTGCCAGCTCACCACTTATTTTTGACAGCGCCCAAGAGACCCAGTACTTC
TRBJ1-5 | NA | NA | TRBV28 | CASSLWAVNQPQHF | TGTGCCAGCAGTTTATGGGCAGTCAATCAGCCCCAGCATTTT
TRBJ2-6 | NA | NA | TRBV28 | CASSFLALGLAGANVLTF | TGTGCCAGCAGTTTCCTTGCCTTAGGGCTGGCTGGGGCCAACGTCCTGACTTTC
TRBJ2-4 | TRBD2 | once | TRBV7-8 | CASSLARVSLAGQLAKNIQYF | TGTGCCAGCAGCTTAGCGCGGGTTAGCCTAGCGGGCCAACTAGCCAAAAACATTCAGTACTTC
TRBJ2-1 | TRBD1 | once | TRBV19 | CASSIPGQAYNEQFF | TGTGCCAGTAGTATACCGGGACAGGCCTACAATGAGCAGTTCTTC
TRBJ2-5 | NA | NA | TRBV20-1 | CSARSAETQYF | TGCAGTGCCCGGTCAGCTGAGACCCAGTACTTC
TRBJ2-7 | TRBD1 | NA | TRBV19 | CASSKGQGNEQYF | TGTGCCAGTAGTAAGGGACAGGGAAACGAGCAGTACTTC
TRBJ2-3 | NA | NA | TRBV5-1 | CASSDPGLSTDTQYF | TGCGCCAGCAGCGACCCGGGACTTAGCACAGATACGCAGTATTTT
TRBJ1-2 | NA | NA | TRBV30 | CAWSRWGFSYGYTF | TGTGCCTGGAGTAGATGGGGTTTCAGCTATGGCTACACCTTC
TRBJ2-2 | TRBD2 | NA | TRBV6-4 | CASRLTSGSGGELFF | TGTGCCAGCAGATTGACTAGCGGGAGTGGCGGGGAGCTGTTTTTT
TRBJ2-1 | NA | NA | TRBV5-1 | CASSLLSHNEQFF | TGCGCCAGCAGCTTGCTCTCTCACAATGAGCAGTTCTTC
TRBJ2-7 | NA | NA | TRBV19 | CASSFFPGYSYEQYF | TGTGCCAGTAGTTTTTTTCCGGGATACTCCTACGAGCAGTACTTC
TRBJ2-7 | TRBD2 | once | TRBV11-3 | CASSLFGGSGTYEQYF | TGTGCCAGCAGCTTATTTGGCGGGAGTGGGACCTACGAGCAGTACTTC
TRBJ2-7 | NA | NA | TRBV15 | CATSNPKTGPPYEQYF | TGTGCCACCAGCAACCCAAAAACGGGACCTCCCTACGAGCAGTACTTC
TRBJ2-7 | TRBD2 | NA | TRBV19 | CASSQTSGSYEQYF | TGTGCCAGTAGTCAAACCAGCGGGAGCTACGAGCAGTACTTC
TRBJ2-7 | TRBD2 | NA | TRBV9 | CASSATSLSYEQYF | TGTGCCAGCAGCGCGACTAGCCTCTCCTACGAGCAGTACTTC
TRBJ2-1 | NA | NA | TRBV6-1 | CASSEAMGSSSYNEQFF | TGTGCCAGCAGTGAAGCAATGGGTTCAAGCTCCTACAATGAGCAGTTCTTC
TRBJ2-1 | NA | NA | TRBV2 | CASSGDWRGEQFF | TGTGCCAGCAGCGGGGACTGGCGTGGTGAGCAGTTCTTC
TRBJ2-3 | NA | NA | TRBV2 | CASNPIQGSSTDTQYF | TGTGCCAGCAACCCAATACAGGGTTCTAGCACAGATACGCAGTATTTT
TRBJ1-2 | NA | once | TRBV11-1 | CASSSVQGLHGYTF | TGTGCCAGCAGCTCCGTACAGGGACTCCATGGCTACACCTTC
TRBJ2-7 | NA | NA | TRBV5-6 | CASSSPFGGRRPNRYEQYF | TGTGCCAGCAGCTCTCCTTTCGGGGGGCGAAGGCCAAACCGCTACGAGCAGTACTTC
TRBJ1-2 | TRBD1 | once | TRBV29-1 | CSGVGGSGYGYTF | TGCAGCGGCGTAGGGGGCTCGGGCTATGGCTACACCTTC
TRBJ2-2 | TRBD2 | NA | TRBV7-2 | CASSAPSGRDTGELFF | TGTGCCAGCAGCGCCCCTAGCGGGAGAGACACCGGGGAGCTGTTTTTT
TRBJ2-1 | NA | NA | TRBV5-1 | CASSFARRHKNEQFF | TGCGCCAGCAGCTTTGCGCGGAGGCATAAGAATGAGCAGTTCTTC
TRBJ1-5 | NA | NA | TRBV2 | CASSEGGLYQPQHF | TGTGCCAGCAGTGAGGGAGGGTTATATCAGCCCCAGCATTTT
TRBJ2-7 | NA | NA | TRBV14 | CASSQIRSGPYEQYF | TGTGCCAGCAGCCAAATCCGGTCGGGCCCCTACGAGCAGTACTTC
TRBJ2-3 | NA | NA | TRBV21-1 | CASYRGEDTQYF | TGTGCCAGTTACAGGGGTGAAGATACGCAGTATTTT
TRBJ2-1 | NA | NA | TRBV7-2 | CASSLGSGTGHNEQFF | TGTGCCAGCAGCTTAGGGTCAGGAACAGGGCACAATGAGCAGTTCTTC
TRBJ2-5 | TRBD2 | once | TRBV15 | CATTLAGVETQYF | TGTGCCACCACCCTAGCGGGAGTGGAGACCCAGTACTTC